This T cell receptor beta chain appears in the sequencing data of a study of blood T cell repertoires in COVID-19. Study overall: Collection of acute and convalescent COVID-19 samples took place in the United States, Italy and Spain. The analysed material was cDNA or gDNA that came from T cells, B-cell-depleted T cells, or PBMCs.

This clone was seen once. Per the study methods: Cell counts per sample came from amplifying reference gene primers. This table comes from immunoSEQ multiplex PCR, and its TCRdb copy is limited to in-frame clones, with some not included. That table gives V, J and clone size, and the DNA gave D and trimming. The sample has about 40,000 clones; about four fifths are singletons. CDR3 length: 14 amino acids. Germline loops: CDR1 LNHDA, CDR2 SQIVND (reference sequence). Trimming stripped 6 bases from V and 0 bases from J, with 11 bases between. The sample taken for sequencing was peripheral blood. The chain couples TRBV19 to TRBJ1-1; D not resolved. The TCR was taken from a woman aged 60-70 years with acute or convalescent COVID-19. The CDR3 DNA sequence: TGTGCCAGTAGCCGAACGGGGTTGAACACTGAAGCTTTCTTT. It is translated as CASSRTGLNTEAFF. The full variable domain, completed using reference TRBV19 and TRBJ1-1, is DGGITQSPKYLFRKEGQNVTLSCEQNLNHDAMYWYRQDPGQGLRLIYYSQIVNDFQKGDIAEGYSVSREKKESFPLTVTSAQKNPTAFYLCASSRTGLNTEAFFGQGTRLTVV.